The 28 T cell receptor beta chains reported below all come from one sample, sequenced in a study of early T cells in non-severe SARS-CoV-2 infection. TCRdb re-called the 5' RACE reads through MiXCR, storing one row per CDR3 protein. This sample has approximately 70,000 distinct CDR3 sequences, with about 9.5% found just once. The source material was whole blood, sampled at baseline. Source of these receptors: an adult who was a healthcare worker with PCR-confirmed SARS-CoV-2 infection or an uninfected control (not recorded which).

The chain combines TRBV12-3 or TRBV12-4 with TRBJ2-7; tentative D call: TRBD1 (5 bases). The CDR3 loop spans 13 amino acids. Trimming took 1 base from V and 10 from J, leaving 14 bases between them. The CDR3 sequence is CASSLGVPDKQYF. Here the CDR3 DNA reads TGTGCCAGCAGTTTAGGCGTACCGGACAAACAGTACTTC.

This clonotype was counted ten times or more. A much larger clone is a single base away; this may be a read error. The CDR3 region has the DNA TGTGCCAGCAAGGGGGGCACTGAAGCTTTCTTT. Its translation is CASKGGTEAFF. V usage is TRBV25-1 and J usage is TRBJ1-1; tentative D call: TRBD1 (6 bases). CDR1 MGHDK and CDR2 SYGVNS come from the germline V gene. Trimming took 7 bases from V and 4 from J, leaving 7 bases between them. This CDR3 comprises 11 residues.

This clonotype occurred a few times. The V gene is TRBV7-9, the J gene TRBJ2-7; D is undetermined. The CDR3 totals 14 residues. Germline V gene lookup returns CDR1 SEHNR and CDR2 FQNEAQ (reference sequence). V lost 4 bases to trimming and J lost 5 bases, with 15 bases between them. The DNA of the CDR3 is TGTGCCAGCAGCTCCTGGGAATCGGCGGACGAGCAGTACTTC. This encodes CASSSWESADEQYF.

This clonotype came up a few times. The chain has TRBV30 and TRBJ2-1; 11 bases fit TRBD2. The CDR3 is 16 amino acids. V lost 6 bases, J lost 12 bases, and 19 bases stayed unmatched. Looked up from germline, CDR1 is GTSNPN and CDR2 is SVGIG (reference sequence). The CDR3 loop reads CACPASGGTYGRVQFF. The CDR3 DNA follows: TGTGCCTGTCCGGCTAGCGGGGGGACCTACGGTAGGGTGCAGTTCTTC.

This clonotype was picked up many times. This chain joins TRBV20-1 and TRBJ2-1, with 14 bases aligning to TRBD2. V gave up 2 bases and J gave up 7 bases; unmatched junction bases: 4. This CDR3 is 15 amino acids long. Germline CDR1 and CDR2: DFQATT and SNEGSKA (reference sequence). The CDR3 loop reads CSARRGTSGGNEQFF. DNA for the CDR3: TGCAGTGCTAGACGCGGGACTAGCGGGGGAAATGAGCAGTTCTTC.

This clonotype has a count of ten or more. The chain couples TRBV3-1 to TRBJ2-7; tentatively, D is TRBD1 (6 bases). The V end lost 4 bases, the J end lost 6 bases, and 13 bases lay between the germline ends. This CDR3 has 13 residues. The V gene's germline CDR1 is LGHDT and CDR2 YNNKEL (reference sequence). CDR3 in DNA: TGTGCCAGCAGCCCTAGGATGGGGGCCGAGCAGTACTTC. Amino acids: CASSPRMGAEQYF.

This clonotype was found many times. The V call is TRBV7-6, the J call TRBJ2-3; D remains unclear. The V end was cut by 4 bases, the J end by 6 bases, with 14 bases between. CDR3 length: 14 residues. The germline V gene has CDR1 SGHVS and CDR2 FNYEAQ. CDR3 DNA: TGTGCCAGCAGCTGGCGAATTCAAGAGGATACGCAGTATTTT. Amino acids: CASSWRIQEDTQYF.

This clonotype was counted at least ten times. The chain recombines TRBV29-1 with TRBJ1-2; perhaps TRBD1 as D (6 bases). CDR1 and CDR2 from the germline V gene are SQVTM and ANQGSEA. The CDR3 is made up of 15 amino acids. Between the trimmed V and J ends, which lost 6 bases and 5 bases, there was a span of 22 bases. The CDR3 DNA sequence: TGCAGCGTCACGTACTCGGGGGGGCAAAGTTATGGCTACACCTTC. The encoded protein is CSVTYSGGQSYGYTF. Full variable domain (rest looked up from reference TRBV29-1 and TRBJ1-2): SAVISQKPSRDICQRGTSLTIQCQVDSQVTMMFWYRQQPGQSLTLIATANQGSEATYESGFVIDKFPISRPNLTFSTLTVSNMSPEDSSIYLCSVTYSGGQSYGYTFGSGTRLTVV.

The chain recombines TRBV27 with TRBJ1-3; D remains ambiguous. CDR3 length equals 14 residues. Trimming took 6 bases from V and 0 from J, leaving 9 bases between them. The germline gives CDR1 MNHEY, CDR2 SMNVEV (reference sequence). The CDR3 protein is CASSSIISGNTIYF. In DNA, the CDR3 is TGTGCCAGCAGCTCAATTATCTCTGGAAACACCATATATTTT.

The gene calls are TRBV7-3 and TRBJ1-1; D not resolved. V was pared by 3 bases and J by 4 bases, with 6 bases between. The CDR3 spans 12 residues. Germline values: CDR1 SGHTA, CDR2 FQGTGA. The CDR3 sequence is CASSFQSTEAFF. DNA for the CDR3: TGTGCCAGCAGCTTCCAGTCCACTGAAGCTTTCTTT.

This clonotype showed up many times. The rearrangement joins TRBV20-1 to TRBJ1-1; a weak D match, TRBD1 (5 bases). Germline V gene lookup returns CDR1 DFQATT and CDR2 SNEGSKA (reference sequence). The V end was cut by 5 bases, the J end by 4 bases, with 8 bases between. The CDR3 totals 11 residues. The CDR3 is CSAGGFTEAFF. The CDR3 nucleotides are TGCAGTGCTGGGGGATTCACTGAAGCTTTCTTT.

Comment on this clonotype: A read error may produce the germline difference seen at one junction end. The chain joins TRBV4-3 to TRBJ1-5; TRBD1 matches 7 bases. Germline values: CDR1 LGHNA, CDR2 YSLEER. The CDR3 loop spans 14 amino acids. The CDR3 here is CASSRGTVNRPQHF. CDR3 nucleotides: TGCGCCAGCAGCCGAGGGACAGTCAATCGGCCCCAGCATTTT.

A few counts support this clonotype. V usage is TRBV25-1 and J usage is TRBJ1-3; D call uncertain. The CDR3 has 14 amino acids. In germline, CDR1 is MGHDK, CDR2 SYGVNS. V was pared by 4 bases and J by 2 bases, with 9 bases between. The CDR3 is CASSGGEPGNTIYF. CDR3 DNA sequence: TGTGCCAGCAGTGGAGGAGAACCTGGAAACACCATATATTTT.

The gene calls are TRBV10-3 and TRBJ2-5; the match to TRBD1 covers 7 bases. J lost 3 bases, V lost 6 bases, and 7 bases had no gene match. The CDR3 totals 14 residues. The V gene's germline CDR1 is ENHRY and CDR2 SYGVKD. The CDR3 loop reads CAIRGQTDEETQYF. The CDR3 nucleotides read TGTGCCATCAGGGGACAGACAGATGAAGAGACCCAGTACTTC.

This clonotype was recorded a few times. The chain joins TRBV3-1 to TRBJ2-1; 9 bases align to TRBD1. From germline, CDR1 is LGHDT and CDR2 YNNKEL (reference sequence). V shed 5 bases and J 4 bases; nucleotides not matched to a gene: 9. This CDR3 contains 16 residues. CDR3 in amino acids: CASSDWTGERYNEQFF. DNA for the CDR3: TGTGCCAGCAGCGACTGGACAGGGGAGAGATACAATGAGCAGTTCTTC.

This clonotype was recorded many times. V usage is TRBV7-2 and J usage is TRBJ1-6, with 12 bases matching TRBD1. The V gene's germline CDR1 is SGHTA and CDR2 FQGNSA. Trimming at V came to 3 bases and at J to 11 bases, leaving 5 bases not matched to a gene. This CDR3 spans 15 amino acids. The CDR3 bases are TGTGCCAGCAGCTTCGGGACAGGGGGCAGGGCACCCCTCCACTTT. Amino acid sequence: CASSFGTGGRAPLHF.

The table lists this clonotype with a few counts. This chain uses TRBV7-3 with TRBJ2-2; a possible D gene is TRBD1 (6 bases). This CDR3 is built from 16 residues. V was cut by 5 bases and J by 2 bases, with 15 bases left in between. Germline V gene sequence: CDR1 SGHTA, CDR2 FQGTGA. This CDR3 is CASSQKTGLNTGELFF. CDR3 DNA sequence: TGTGCCAGCAGCCAAAAGACAGGCCTCAACACCGGGGAGCTGTTTTTT. Together with reference TRBV7-3 and TRBJ2-2, the CDR3 gives the full variable domain: GAGVSQTPSNKVTEKGKYVELRCDPISGHTALYWYRQSLGQGPEFLIYFQGTGAADDSGLPNDRFFAVRPEGSVSTLKIQRTERGDSAVYLCASSQKTGLNTGELFFGEGSRLTVL.

This rearrangement joins TRBV10-3 to TRBJ1-2, with D maybe TRBD1 (5 bases). This CDR3 comprises 13 residues. Germline-derived CDR1 and CDR2 are ENHRY and SYGVKD. The V gene lost 10 bases and the J gene lost 8 bases, with 20 bases spanning the gap. CDR3 sequence (DNA): TGTGCCAGCAGAGGCGGGCAGGGTAACGGCTACACCTTC. It encodes CASRGGQGNGYTF.

The chain recombines TRBV7-9 with TRBJ1-5, with D perhaps TRBD1 (5 bases). The CDR3 has 14 amino acids. Germline loops: CDR1 SEHNR, CDR2 FQNEAQ (reference sequence). The germline V and J ends were trimmed by 1 base and 4 bases, with 8 bases remaining between them. The CDR3 region is CASSLEGYNQPQHF. CDR3 coding DNA: TGTGCCAGCAGCTTAGAGGGGTATAATCAGCCCCAGCATTTT.

In its sample, this clonotype was seen many times. The genes are TRBV20-1 and TRBJ2-3, with unresolved D. This CDR3 has 15 amino acids. Germline CDR1 and CDR2: DFQATT and SNEGSKA (reference sequence). Trimming stripped 3 bases from V and 2 bases from J, with 15 bases between. The DNA of the CDR3 is TGCAGTGCTAGCTCCCCGCCCCGGATCACAGATACGCAGTATTTT. Translated, it gives CSASSPPRITDTQYF.

V is TRBV12-3 or TRBV12-4 and J is TRBJ1-6, with D hard to call. The CDR3 totals 14 residues. The germline V and J ends were trimmed by 6 bases and 6 bases, with 12 bases remaining between them. CDR3 residues: CASSTENTNSPLHF. In DNA form, the CDR3 reads TGTGCCAGCAGCACAGAGAATACTAATTCACCCCTCCACTTT.

This clonotype was detected only a few times. The chain has TRBV29-1 and TRBJ1-1; D perhaps matches TRBD1 (5 bases). The CDR3 loop spans 12 amino acids. From germline, CDR1 is SQVTM and CDR2 ANQGSEA. V was clipped by 3 bases and J by 6 bases, with 11 bases between them. CDR3 coding DNA: TGCAGCGTTGAGGGCAGGGACCCTGAAGCTTTCTTT. Its protein product is CSVEGRDPEAFF.

This clonotype has only a few counts. The chain joins TRBV6-1 to TRBJ2-3; D unclear. The ends were cut back, 5 bases at V and 2 bases at J, with 14 bases in the middle. In germline, CDR1 is MNHNS, CDR2 SASEGT. The CDR3 covers 15 residues. The CDR3 nucleotides read TGTGCCAGCAGTCGACTCGTGGGGTCCACAGATACGCAGTATTTT. Translation gives CASSRLVGSTDTQYF.

This clonotype was detected once. V and J are TRBV2 and TRBJ1-1; no reliable D call. Germline CDR1 and CDR2: SNHLY and FYNNEI. V was pared by 5 bases and J by 5 bases, with 12 bases between. The CDR3 is 13 amino acids. CDR3 residues: CASSSYGRTEAFF. CDR3 nucleotide sequence: TGTGCCAGCAGTTCCTACGGGAGAACTGAAGCTTTCTTT.

In this sample, this clonotype turned up a few times. The chain combines TRBV20-1 with TRBJ1-1; D is unresolved. V lost 5 bases to trimming and J lost 6 bases, with 19 bases between them. Germline assignment: CDR1 DFQATT and CDR2 SNEGSKA (reference sequence). This CDR3 contains 14 residues. The CDR3 loop reads CSAVPPTRNAEAFF. CDR3 nucleotide sequence: TGCAGTGCTGTCCCGCCCACACGAAACGCTGAAGCTTTCTTT.

This clonotype has a count of ten or more. The chain recombines TRBV29-1 with TRBJ1-2, with D perhaps TRBD1 (6 bases). Germline CDR1 is SQVTM and CDR2 is ANQGSEA. This CDR3 contains 15 residues. V was trimmed by 3 bases and J by 3 bases, leaving 17 bases between them. The CDR3 reads CSVDPRAGADYGYTF. The CDR3 DNA reads TGCAGCGTTGATCCCAGGGCAGGGGCTGACTATGGCTACACCTTC.

This clonotype came up a few times. This chain links TRBV28 with TRBJ1-5, with 7 bases identical to TRBD1. CDR1 is MDHEN and CDR2 is SYDVKM in the germline V gene. This CDR3 region has 14 residues. Trimming cost V 7 bases and J 7 bases; bases outside gene matches: 10. CDR3 in DNA: TGTGCCAGCACCATGGACAGGAGCGGCCAGCCCCAGCATTTT. Encoded protein: CASTMDRSGQPQHF.

This clonotype was detected ten times or more. The chain combines TRBV6-5 with TRBJ2-5, with a tentative D call TRBD2 (6 bases). V dropped 3 bases and J dropped 4 bases, with 12 bases sitting between them. Germline V gene sequence: CDR1 MNHEY, CDR2 SVGAGI. This CDR3 is 14 amino acids long. For the CDR3, the DNA is TGTGCCAGCAGTTATAGTTGGGACTCAGAGACCCAGTACTTC. This translates into CASSYSWDSETQYF.